Sequencing of this TCR beta chain was carried out in a study of blood T cell repertoires in COVID-19. Overall study: Specimens from acute and convalescent COVID-19 originated in the United States, Italy and Spain.

Some clones are missing from TCRdb's copy, which holds only in-frame ones; the method was immunoSEQ multiplex PCR. Here the sample spans over 250,000 clones, about 85% being singletons. Trimming removed 3 bases from V and 5 bases from J, with 8 bases in between. The CDR3 spans 13 residues. This study enrolled people aged roughly 18 to 90 from approximately 24 US geographic areas. Participants were placed into cohorts based on the clinical history they reported. Donors of Cohort 3 who recovered were those that had two negative PCRs, clearance, or symptom resolution. Material for sequencing was PBMCs or T cells enriched from blood (not recorded which). This chain uses TRBV12-3 or TRBV12-4 with TRBJ1-5, with no clear D. This sequence was found in a woman in her 50s who had recovered from COVID-19. CDR3: CASSFYGDQPQHF. The CDR3 DNA is TGTGCCAGCAGTTTTTACGGAGATCAGCCCCAGCATTTT.